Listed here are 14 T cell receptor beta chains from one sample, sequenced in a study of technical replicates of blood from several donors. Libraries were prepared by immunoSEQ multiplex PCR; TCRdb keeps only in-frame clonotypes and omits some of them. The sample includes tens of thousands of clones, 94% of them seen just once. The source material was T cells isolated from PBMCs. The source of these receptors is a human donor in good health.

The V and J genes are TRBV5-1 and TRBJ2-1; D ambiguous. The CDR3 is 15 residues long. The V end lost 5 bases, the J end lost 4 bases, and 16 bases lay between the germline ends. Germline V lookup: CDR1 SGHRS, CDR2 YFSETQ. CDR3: CASRRAISDYNEQFF. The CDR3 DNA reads TGCGCCAGCAGGAGAGCAATTAGTGATTACAATGAGCAGTTCTTC.

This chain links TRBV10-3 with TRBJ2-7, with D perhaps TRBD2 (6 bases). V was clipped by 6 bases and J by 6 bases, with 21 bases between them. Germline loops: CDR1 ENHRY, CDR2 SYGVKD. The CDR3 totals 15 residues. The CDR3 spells CAISSGEEGTGEQYF. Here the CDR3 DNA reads TGTGCCATCAGCTCGGGCGAGGAGGGTACGGGCGAGCAGTACTTC.

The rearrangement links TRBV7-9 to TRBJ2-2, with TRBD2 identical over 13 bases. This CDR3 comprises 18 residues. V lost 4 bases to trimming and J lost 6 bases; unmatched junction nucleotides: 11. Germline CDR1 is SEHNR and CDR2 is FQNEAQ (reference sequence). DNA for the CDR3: TGTGCCAGCAGCTCCGGACTAGCGGGAGCGTTCGGCTCCGGGGAGCTGTTTTTT. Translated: CASSSGLAGAFGSGELFF.

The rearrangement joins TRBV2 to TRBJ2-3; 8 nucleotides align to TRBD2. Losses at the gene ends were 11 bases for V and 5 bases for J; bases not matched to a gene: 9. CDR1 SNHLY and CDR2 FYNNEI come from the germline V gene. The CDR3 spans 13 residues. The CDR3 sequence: CAVRERGGDTQYF. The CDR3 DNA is TGTGCCGTGCGGGAACGGGGGGGAGATACGCAGTATTTT.

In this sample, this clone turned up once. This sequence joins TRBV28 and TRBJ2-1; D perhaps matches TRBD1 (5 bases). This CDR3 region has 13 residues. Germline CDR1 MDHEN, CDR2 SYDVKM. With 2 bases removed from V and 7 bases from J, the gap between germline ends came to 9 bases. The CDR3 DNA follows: TGTGCCAGCAGTTTACCTCAGGGTAATGAGCAGTTCTTC. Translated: CASSLPQGNEQFF.

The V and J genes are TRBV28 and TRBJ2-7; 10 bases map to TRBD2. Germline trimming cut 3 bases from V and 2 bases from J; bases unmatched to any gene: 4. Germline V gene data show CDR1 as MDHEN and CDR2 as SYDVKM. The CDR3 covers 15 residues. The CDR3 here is CASSFFLAGAYEQYF. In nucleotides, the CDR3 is TGTGCCAGCAGTTTCTTCCTAGCGGGAGCCTACGAGCAGTACTTC.

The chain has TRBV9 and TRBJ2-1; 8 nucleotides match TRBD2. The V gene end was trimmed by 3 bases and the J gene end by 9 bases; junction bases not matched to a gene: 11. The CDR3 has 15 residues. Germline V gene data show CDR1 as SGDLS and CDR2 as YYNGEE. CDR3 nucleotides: TGTGCCAGCAGCGCTTACTCCGGGGGGGCGGGTGAGCAGTTCTTC. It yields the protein CASSAYSGGAGEQFF.

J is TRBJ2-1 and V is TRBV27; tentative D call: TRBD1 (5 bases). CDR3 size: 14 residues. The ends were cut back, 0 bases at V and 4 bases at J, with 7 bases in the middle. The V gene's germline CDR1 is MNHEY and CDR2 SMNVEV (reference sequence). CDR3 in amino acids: CASSLSGPYNEQFF. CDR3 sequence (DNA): TGTGCCAGCAGTTTATCGGGGCCTTACAATGAGCAGTTCTTC.

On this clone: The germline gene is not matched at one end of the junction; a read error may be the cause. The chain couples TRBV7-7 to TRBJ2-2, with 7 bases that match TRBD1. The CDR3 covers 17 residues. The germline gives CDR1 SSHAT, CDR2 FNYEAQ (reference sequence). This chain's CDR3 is CASSHGTATTNTGELFF. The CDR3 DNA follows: TGTGCTAGCAGTCACGGGACAGCCACCACTAACACCGGGGAGCTGTTTTTT.

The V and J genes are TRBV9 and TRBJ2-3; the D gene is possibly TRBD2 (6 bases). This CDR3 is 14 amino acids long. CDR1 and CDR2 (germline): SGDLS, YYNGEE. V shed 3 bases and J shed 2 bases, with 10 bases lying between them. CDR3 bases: TGTGCCAGCAGCGGGGGGGTCTTCACAGATACGCAGTATTTT. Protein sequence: CASSGGVFTDTQYF.

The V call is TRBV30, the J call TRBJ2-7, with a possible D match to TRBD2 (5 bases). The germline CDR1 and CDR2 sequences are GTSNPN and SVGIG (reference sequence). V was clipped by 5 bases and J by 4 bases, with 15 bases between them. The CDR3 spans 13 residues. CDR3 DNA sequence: TGTGCCTGGGAGGGAGAGGGCAGGTACGAGCAGTACTTC. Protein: CAWEGEGRYEQYF.

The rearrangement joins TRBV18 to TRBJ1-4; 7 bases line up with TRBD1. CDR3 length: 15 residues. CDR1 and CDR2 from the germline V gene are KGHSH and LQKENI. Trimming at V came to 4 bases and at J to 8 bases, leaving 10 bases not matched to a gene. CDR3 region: CASSLFDRDQEKLFF. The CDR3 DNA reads TGTGCCAGCTCACTATTCGACAGGGATCAGGAAAAACTGTTTTTT.

The CDR3 loop is CASSIQGPFYEKLFF. The CDR3 DNA sequence: TGCGCCAGCAGCATACAGGGACCGTTCTACGAAAAACTGTTTTTT. V usage is TRBV5-1 and J usage is TRBJ1-4; D possibly corresponds to TRBD1 (6 bases). V was pared by 4 bases and J by 8 bases, with 18 bases between. This CDR3 is 15 amino acids long. Looked up from germline, CDR1 is SGHRS and CDR2 is YFSETQ. Full variable domain (missing parts from reference TRBV5-1 and TRBJ1-4): KAGVTQTPRYLIKTRGQQVTLSCSPISGHRSVSWYQQTPGQGLQFLFEYFSETQRNKGNFPGRFSGRQFSNSRSEMNVSTLELGDSALYLCASSIQGPFYEKLFFGSGTQLSVL.

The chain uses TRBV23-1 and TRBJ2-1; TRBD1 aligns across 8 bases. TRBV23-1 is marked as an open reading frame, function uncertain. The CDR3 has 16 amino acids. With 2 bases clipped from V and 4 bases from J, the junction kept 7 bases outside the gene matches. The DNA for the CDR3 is TGCGCCAGCAGTCAAACCGCTCAGGGGGCTTACAATGAGCAGTTCTTC. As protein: CASSQTAQGAYNEQFF.